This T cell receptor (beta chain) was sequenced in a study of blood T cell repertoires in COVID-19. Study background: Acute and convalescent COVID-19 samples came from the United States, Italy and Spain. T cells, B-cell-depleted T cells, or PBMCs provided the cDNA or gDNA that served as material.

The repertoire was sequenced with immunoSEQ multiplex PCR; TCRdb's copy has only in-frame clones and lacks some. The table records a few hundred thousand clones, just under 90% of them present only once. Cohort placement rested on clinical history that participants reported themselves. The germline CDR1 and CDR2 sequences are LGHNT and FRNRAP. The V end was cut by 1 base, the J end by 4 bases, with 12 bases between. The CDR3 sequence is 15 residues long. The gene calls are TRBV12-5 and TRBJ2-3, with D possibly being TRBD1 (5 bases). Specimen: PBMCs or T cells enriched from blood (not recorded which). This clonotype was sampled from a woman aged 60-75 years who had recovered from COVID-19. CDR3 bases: TGTGCTAGTGGTTTGGGCACCTTGACAGCAGATACGCAGTATTTT. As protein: CASGLGTLTADTQYF. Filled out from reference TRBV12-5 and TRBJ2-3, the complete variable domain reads DARVTQTPRHKVTEMGQEVTMRCQPILGHNTVFWYRQTMMQGLELLAYFRNRAPLDDSGMPKDRFSAEMPDATLATLKIQPSEPRDSAVYFCASGLGTLTADTQYFGPGTRLTVL.